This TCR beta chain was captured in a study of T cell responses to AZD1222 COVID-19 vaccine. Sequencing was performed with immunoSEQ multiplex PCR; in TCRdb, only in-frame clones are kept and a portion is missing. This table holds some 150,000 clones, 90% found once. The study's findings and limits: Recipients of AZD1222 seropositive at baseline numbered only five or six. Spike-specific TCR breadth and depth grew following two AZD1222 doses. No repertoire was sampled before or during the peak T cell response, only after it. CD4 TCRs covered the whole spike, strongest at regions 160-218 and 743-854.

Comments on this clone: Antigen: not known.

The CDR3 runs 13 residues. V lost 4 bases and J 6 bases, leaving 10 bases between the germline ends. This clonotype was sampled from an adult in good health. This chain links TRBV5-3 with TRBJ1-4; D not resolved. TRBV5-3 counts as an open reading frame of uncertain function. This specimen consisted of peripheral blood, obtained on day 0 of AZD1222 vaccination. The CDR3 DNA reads TGTGCCAGAAGCCTACAGTCACATGAAAAACTGTTTTTT. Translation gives CARSLQSHEKLFF.